This entry is about one T cell receptor beta chain. What it binds is not known. RNA in amounts of roughly 0.5 to 1 ug was reverse transcribed with random hexamers. By means of immunoSEQ multiplex PCR, TCR beta CDR3 spanning 54 Vbeta and 13 Jbeta underwent amplification. TCRdb processed the immunoSEQ multiplex PCR reads anew with MiXCR; each CDR3 protein has one entry. Here the sample spans 77,000 or so distinct CDR3 sequences, just over 90% being singletons. The T cells that were sequenced for TCR beta were CD8+ and CD4+ cells from blood. The CDR3 runs 14 residues. Germline-derived CDR1 and CDR2 are MNHEY and SVGEGT. V was pared by 0 bases and J by 4 bases, with 7 bases between. This sample was taken from a study of CD8 T cells in Susac syndrome. On the study more broadly: Patients with Susac syndrome were therapy-naive, taking corticosteroids, with some also receiving intravenous immunoglobulin, or taking intravenous immunoglobulin alone at the time their blood was drawn.

Whole-study findings and limits: Repertoires of Susac syndrome CD4+ T cells lacked clonal expansion.

Sequencing was performed on CD4+ T cells from PBMCs. This sequence originates from a human donor with Susac syndrome. The chain combines TRBV6-2 or TRBV6-3 with TRBJ2-1; no reliable D call. The CDR3 here is CASSYSRFYNEQFF. The CDR3 DNA reads as TGTGCCAGCAGTTACTCGCGGTTTTACAATGAGCAGTTCTTC.